This entry concerns a single TCR beta chain. The target antigen is unknown. The sample belongs to a study of cytomegalovirus exposure and HLA in healthy donors. Regarding the study as a whole: According to a later analysis, most TCR beta chains associated with CMV appeared HLA-restricted. A later analysis showed that HLA-associated TCR beta chains had undergone more clonal expansion than equally common others.

Germline V gene lookup returns CDR1 MNHNY and CDR2 SVGAGI (reference sequence). Trimming pared 2 bases from V and 0 bases from J, leaving 12 bases between. CDR3 length equals 16 residues. A multiplex PCR was run with 60 Vbeta primers and 13 Jbeta primers. The assay was immunoSEQ multiplex PCR, and TCRdb's table has in-frame clones only and misses some. The data show just under 95,000 clones, with about 80% seen just once and approximately 10% held by the top ten. The receptor was isolated from a human donor in good health. The specimen sequenced was PBMCs. This sequence joins TRBV6-6 and TRBJ2-3; unclear D gene. The CDR3 loop is CASSYRVVLSTDTQYF. CDR3 DNA sequence: TGTGCCAGCAGTTACCGGGTCGTTTTAAGCACAGATACGCAGTATTTT.